This entry concerns a single T cell receptor (beta chain). The data are from a study of blood T cell repertoires in COVID-19. Study-level information: Acute-phase and convalescent COVID-19 samples originated in the United States, Italy and Spain. The cDNA or gDNA used as material had been derived from T cells, B-cell-depleted T cells, or PBMCs.

Sequenced by immunoSEQ multiplex PCR; TCRdb stores in-frame clones only, minus some. The sample has about 42,000 clones, around 82% seen once; the top ten hold 10% to 15%. The CDR3 runs to 13 residues. Germline CDR1 is SGHTA and CDR2 is FQGNSA. V dropped 5 bases and J dropped 2 bases, with 9 bases sitting between them. This rearrangement joins TRBV7-2 to TRBJ1-2; tentatively, D is TRBD1 (6 bases). The material sequenced was peripheral blood. This sequence was found in a human donor in a cohort sampled during active COVID-19. The DNA of the CDR3 is TGTGCCAGCAGCCCGGACAGAAACTATGGCTACACCTTC. It specifies CASSPDRNYGYTF.